This T cell receptor (beta chain) was sequenced during a study of blood T cell repertoires in COVID-19. This CDR3 is 14 amino acids long. Germline-derived CDR1 and CDR2 are SNHLY and FYNNEI. V lost 2 bases and J lost 4, with 11 bases in between. The assay was immunoSEQ multiplex PCR, and TCRdb's table has in-frame clones only and misses some. The sample holds about 320,000 clones, about 90% seen once. The participants were between about 18 and 90 years old and came from some 23 US areas. For recovered donors of Cohort 3, there were two negative PCRs, clearance, or symptom resolution. The J gene is TRBJ1-1, the V gene TRBV2, with D possibly TRBD1 on 6 matching bases. The clonotype originates from a woman aged 30 to 39 who had recovered from COVID-19. The sequencing input was PBMCs or T cells enriched from blood (not recorded which). The DNA for the CDR3 is TGTGCCAGCAGTGAAAAAGGGGGGGTCACTGAAGCTTTCTTT. As protein: CASSEKGGVTEAFF.